This TCR beta chain was sequenced for a study of persistence of HIV-infected CD4 T cells. Details on this clone: Its antigen is as yet unknown.

V gave up 4 bases and J gave up 0 bases; unmatched junction bases: 7. The CDR3 has 16 amino acids. CDR1 is SGHNT, CDR2 YYREEE, per germline (reference sequence). This was the immunoSEQ version 4 assay in survey mode. The table came from immunoSEQ multiplex PCR; TCRdb's copy has only in-frame clones and leaves some out. The sample records about 35,000 clones, 85% to 90% being singletons. An overlapping HIV-1 Gag peptide pool stimulated these cells at about 0.91 ug/peptide/mL. Sorted nonresponding memory CD4+ T cells were CD40L-negative, CD69-negative, CD45RO-high. The gene calls are TRBV5-4 and TRBJ2-1, with TRBD1 matching 7 bases. The sequencing here drew on cultured CD4+ T cells from PBMCs, taken from a patient who received antiretroviral therapy. This clonotype originated in an adult with HIV. The donor label of this sample is uncertain. The CDR3 region has the DNA TGTGCCAGCAGCGCCTCCGGGACAGCCTCCTACAATGAGCAGTTCTTC. It translates to CASSASGTASYNEQFF. The whole variable domain, remainder taken from reference TRBV5-4 and TRBJ2-1, is ETGVTQSPTHLIKTRGQQVTLRCSSQSGHNTVSWYQQALGQGPQFIFQYYREEENGRGNFPPRFSGLQFPNYSSELNVNALELDDSALYLCASSASGTASYNEQFFGPGTRLTVL.